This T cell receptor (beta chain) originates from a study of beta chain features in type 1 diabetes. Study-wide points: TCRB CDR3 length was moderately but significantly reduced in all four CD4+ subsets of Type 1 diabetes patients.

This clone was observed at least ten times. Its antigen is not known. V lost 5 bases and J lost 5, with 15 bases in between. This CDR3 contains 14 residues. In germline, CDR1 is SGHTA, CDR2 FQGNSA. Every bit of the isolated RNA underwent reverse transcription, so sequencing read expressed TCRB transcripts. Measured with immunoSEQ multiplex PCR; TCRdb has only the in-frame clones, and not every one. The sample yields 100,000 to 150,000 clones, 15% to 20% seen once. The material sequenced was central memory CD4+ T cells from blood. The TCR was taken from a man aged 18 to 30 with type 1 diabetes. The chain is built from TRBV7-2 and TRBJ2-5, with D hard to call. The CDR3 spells CASSPGSAGETQYF. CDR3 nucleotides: TGTGCCAGCAGCCCTGGGTCTGCCGGGGAGACCCAGTACTTC.